The 28 T cell receptor beta chains below come from one sample, sequenced in a study of blood T cell repertoires in COVID-19. Clones were sequenced by immunoSEQ multiplex PCR, and TCRdb holds only the in-frame ones, with some missing. The data hold 110,000 or so clones, with around four fifths observed a single time. Sequenced input: peripheral blood. The receptors originated from a woman aged 40-49 years with acute or convalescent COVID-19.

This sequence joins TRBV9 and TRBJ1-1; the match to TRBD1 covers 7 bases. The CDR3 totals 14 residues. The germline CDR1 and CDR2 sequences are SGDLS and YYNGEE. With V trimmed by 4 bases and J by 1 base, 4 bases remained unmatched. The CDR3: CASSKRTGNTEAFF. CDR3 bases: TGTGCCAGCAGCAAAAGGACAGGGAACACTGAAGCTTTCTTT.

This chain links TRBV6-5 with TRBJ1-2, with D perhaps TRBD1 (5 bases). V was pared by 8 bases and J by 8 bases, with 18 bases between. The CDR3 runs 13 residues. CDR1 and CDR2 (germline): MNHEY, SVGAGI. CDR3 in DNA: TGTGCCAGCCGGGTCTTAGGGGCTCGAGGCTACACCTTC. It yields the protein CASRVLGARGYTF.

In its sample, this clone was seen a few times. The chain combines TRBV20-1 with TRBJ1-4; TRBD1 agrees at 7 bases. Germline loops: CDR1 DFQATT, CDR2 SNEGSKA (reference sequence). The CDR3 is 14 amino acids. Unmatched junction bases numbered 6, after V lost 3 bases and J lost 5 bases. CDR3 amino acids: CSASKRQGNEKLFF. The CDR3 DNA is TGCAGTGCTAGTAAACGACAGGGAAATGAAAAACTGTTTTTT.

The chain joins TRBV6-5 to TRBJ1-3; D unclear. V lost 0 bases and J 9 bases, leaving 12 bases between the germline ends. CDR3 length: 14 residues. CDR1 and CDR2 from the germline V gene are MNHEY and SVGAGI. CDR3 amino acids: CASSYSGEFGTIYF. CDR3 nucleotides: TGTGCCAGCAGTTACTCTGGGGAGTTTGGCACCATATATTTT.

This clone appeared a few times. This chain uses TRBV6-5 with TRBJ2-7; D is possibly TRBD1 (6 bases). From germline, CDR1 is MNHEY and CDR2 SVGAGI. The CDR3 consists of 14 residues. V lost 7 bases and J lost 2, with 15 bases in between. The CDR3 spells CASIKGTHTYEQYF. As DNA, the CDR3 is TGTGCCAGCATCAAGGGGACACACACCTACGAGCAGTACTTC.

The rearrangement joins TRBV6-5 to TRBJ1-2, with TRBD1 matching over 8 bases. CDR3 length: 14 residues. The V gene's germline CDR1 is MNHEY and CDR2 SVGAGI. Trimming cost V 7 bases and J 2 bases; bases outside gene matches: 6. The CDR3 DNA reads TGTGCCAGCACGAGGACAGGGTTGAACTATGGCTACACCTTC. Its translation: CASTRTGLNYGYTF.

This chain connects TRBV5-1 to TRBJ1-3; no reliable D call. Trimming pared 3 bases from V and 0 bases from J, leaving 10 bases between. This CDR3 has 15 residues. The V gene's germline CDR1 is SGHRS and CDR2 YFSETQ. CDR3 DNA: TGCGCCAGCAGCTCCGGTGTAGCCTCTGGAAACACCATATATTTT. This gives the protein CASSSGVASGNTIYF.

V gene TRBV9 combines with J gene TRBJ2-1, with a tentative D call TRBD2 (6 bases). Germline V gives CDR1 SGDLS, CDR2 YYNGEE. V dropped 0 bases and J dropped 1 base, with 8 bases sitting between them. This CDR3 contains 15 residues. The CDR3 nucleotides are TGTGCCAGCAGCGTAGCGGGGGATTCCTACAATGAGCAGTTCTTC. Amino acid sequence: CASSVAGDSYNEQFF. Complete variable domain (other parts from reference TRBV9 and TRBJ2-1): DSGVTQTPKHLITATGQRVTLRCSPRSGDLSVYWYQQSLDQGLQFLIQYYNGEERAKGNILERFSAQQFPDLHSELNLSSLELGDSALYFCASSVAGDSYNEQFFGPGTRLTVL.

As regards this clone: Different DNA sequences within this sample yield the same CDR3. The V gene is TRBV19, the J gene TRBJ2-3; D possibly corresponds to TRBD1 (6 bases). The ends were cut back, 5 bases at V and 2 bases at J, with 11 bases in the middle. Germline CDR1 and CDR2: LNHDA and SQIVND (reference sequence). The CDR3 has 14 amino acids. Written as DNA, the CDR3 is TGTGCCAGTAGTCTACAGGGCTCCACAGATACGCAGTATTTT. It encodes CASSLQGSTDTQYF.

The CDR3 protein is CASSPTPLYGYTF. The DNA of the CDR3 is TGTGCCAGCAGCCCCACTCCTCTATATGGCTACACCTTC. This sequence joins TRBV5-5 and TRBJ1-2; D is undetermined. Germline V gene sequence: CDR1 SGHKS, CDR2 YYEKEE (reference sequence). V lost 4 bases and J 5 bases, leaving 12 bases between the germline ends. The CDR3 sequence is 13 residues long.

V is TRBV12-5 and J is TRBJ1-2; a possible D gene is TRBD1 (5 bases). Germline V gene data show CDR1 as LGHNT and CDR2 as FRNRAP. CDR3 size: 13 residues. The V gene lost 1 base and the J gene lost 4 bases, with 7 bases spanning the gap. CDR3 in DNA: TGTGCTAGTGGTTTGGGACAGTCCTATGGCTACACCTTC. This encodes CASGLGQSYGYTF.

The V call is TRBV6-5, the J call TRBJ1-4; D might be TRBD1 (6 bases). CDR3 length: 14 residues. From germline, CDR1 is MNHEY and CDR2 SVGAGI. V lost 8 bases and J lost 2, with 12 bases in between. The CDR3, as DNA: TGTGCCAGCGCCTACAGGGTGACTAATGAAAAACTGTTTTTT. Residues: CASAYRVTNEKLFF.

V is TRBV19 and J is TRBJ1-5; TRBD1 might be the D (6 bases). The CDR3 totals 13 residues. Per germline, CDR1 LNHDA and CDR2 SQIVND (reference sequence). The V end lost 2 bases, the J end lost 4 bases, and 6 bases lay between the germline ends. CDR3 nucleotides: TGTGCCAGTAGTATAACAGGGAATCAGCCCCAGCATTTT. It yields the protein CASSITGNQPQHF.

The chain is built from TRBV5-1 and TRBJ1-2; D is ambiguous. Per germline, CDR1 SGHRS and CDR2 YFSETQ. The CDR3 loop spans 13 amino acids. Trimming removed 1 base at V and 6 bases at J, with 10 bases between. This CDR3 is CASSLTDSNGYTF. CDR3 DNA: TGCGCCAGCAGCTTGACAGATTCTAATGGCTACACCTTC.

This chain uses TRBV5-1 with TRBJ1-6, with D possibly matching TRBD1 (5 bases). V gave up 4 bases and J gave up 0 bases, with 11 bases separating them. This CDR3 is 16 amino acids long. Looked up from germline, CDR1 is SGHRS and CDR2 is YFSETQ. The CDR3 here is CASSPGVSSYNSPLHF. In DNA, the CDR3 is TGCGCCAGCAGCCCGGGGGTTAGCTCCTATAATTCACCCCTCCACTTT.

The gene calls are TRBV6-6 and TRBJ2-7; 9 bases line up with TRBD2. J lost 4 bases, V lost 1 base, and 5 bases had no gene match. The length of the CDR3 is 15 residues. CDR1 MNHNY and CDR2 SVGAGI come from the germline V gene (reference sequence). In nucleotides, the CDR3 is TGTGCCAGCAGTTACTTGGGGACTAGCCAGTACGAGCAGTACTTC. It is translated as CASSYLGTSQYEQYF.

This chain connects TRBV7-9 to TRBJ2-3; TRBD2 aligns across 9 bases. V was clipped by 3 bases and J by 4 bases; unmatched bases: 8. Germline CDR1 is SEHNR and CDR2 is FQNEAQ (reference sequence). The CDR3 has 16 amino acids. CDR3 nucleotide sequence: TGTGCCAGCAGCTTCGATCTGGCTAGCGGGGCAGATACGCAGTATTTT. It is translated as CASSFDLASGADTQYF.

The chain uses TRBV5-1 and TRBJ1-6; 7 nucleotides agree with TRBD1. There are 15 residues in the CDR3. Trimming at V came to 3 bases and at J to 7 bases, leaving 7 bases not matched to a gene. Per the germline V gene, CDR1 is SGHRS and CDR2 is YFSETQ. DNA of the CDR3: TGCGCCAGCAGCTCTCGGGACAGCCGGAATTCACCCCTCCACTTT. This translates into CASSSRDSRNSPLHF.

The chain recombines TRBV18 with TRBJ2-3; 14 bases line up with TRBD2. V shed 3 bases, J shed 0 bases, and the junction held 8 bases outside the gene matches. CDR3 length: 19 residues. The germline gives CDR1 KGHSH, CDR2 LQKENI. The CDR3 sequence: CASSPDRTSGGPSTDTQYF. The CDR3 bases are TGTGCCAGCTCACCCGACCGGACTAGCGGGGGGCCAAGCACAGATACGCAGTATTTT.

The chain employs TRBV3-1 (or the pseudogene TRBV3-2) and TRBJ1-4, with TRBD1 identical over 12 bases. The junction had 9 bases not matched to a gene; V was cut back by 2 bases and J by 8 bases. The CDR3 spans 17 residues. Germline CDR1 reads LGHDT; CDR2 reads YNNKEL (reference sequence). This chain's CDR3 is CASSQPGTGGSGEKLFF. Written as DNA, the CDR3 is TGTGCCAGCAGCCAACCCGGGACAGGGGGCTCTGGGGAAAAACTGTTTTTT.

The V call is TRBV30, the J call TRBJ1-1; 10 bases are shared with TRBD1. The CDR3 is 13 residues long. CDR1 and CDR2 from the germline V gene are GTSNPN and SVGIG (reference sequence). V lost 8 bases, J lost 1 base, and 4 bases stayed unmatched. In DNA, the CDR3 is TGTGCCCGACAGGGGGCCTCGAACACTGAAGCTTTCTTT. Protein product: CARQGASNTEAFF.

Details on this clone: Relative to the germline gene, one junction end is altered; a read error may explain this. This rearrangement joins TRBV4-1 to TRBJ1-1; 8 bases map to TRBD1. This CDR3 has 17 residues. Germline CDR1 and CDR2: MGHRA and YSYEKL. CDR3 DNA: TGCGCCAGCAGCCAACCCCGTGCGGACAGGGCCACCACTGAAGTTTTCTTT. It codes for CASSQPRADRATTEVFF.

The chain employs TRBV3-1 (or the pseudogene TRBV3-2) and TRBJ1-1, with D possibly being TRBD1 (6 bases). CDR3 length: 14 amino acids. With 1 base removed from V and 5 bases from J, the gap between germline ends came to 11 bases. The germline V gene encodes CDR1 LGHDT and CDR2 YNNKEL (reference sequence). CDR3 region: CASSQGQAGTEAFF. As DNA, the CDR3 is TGTGCCAGCAGCCAAGGACAGGCAGGGACTGAAGCTTTCTTT.

This clone appeared a few times. This chain joins TRBV7-2 and TRBJ1-4; TRBD1 matches at 8 bases. This CDR3 region has 15 residues. Germline CDR1 reads SGHTA; CDR2 reads FQGNSA. The V and J ends lost 5 bases and 4 bases, in that order; junction bases with no gene match: 6. This CDR3 is CASSPQGALNEKLFF. For the CDR3, the DNA is TGTGCCAGCAGCCCGCAGGGGGCCCTTAATGAAAAACTGTTTTTT.

This clone has a handful of counts. The rearrangement joins TRBV4-1 to TRBJ2-1, with TRBD2 matching 7 bases. Germline V CDR1 and CDR2: MGHRA, YSYEKL. The CDR3 extends over 13 amino acids. V trimming: 2 bases; J trimming: 8 bases; junction bases outside the gene matches: 3. The CDR3 protein is CASSQLRGYEQFF. The CDR3 nucleotides are TGCGCCAGCAGCCAACTGCGGGGGTATGAGCAGTTCTTC.

The rearrangement uses TRBV19 and TRBJ1-5; D may be TRBD1 (6 bases). Germline V gives CDR1 LNHDA, CDR2 SQIVND (reference sequence). The V gene lost 3 bases and the J gene lost 6 bases, with 15 bases spanning the gap. The CDR3 contains 15 residues. The CDR3 region is CASSMGAGAFQPQHF. The CDR3 DNA reads TGTGCCAGTAGTATGGGTGCAGGGGCATTTCAGCCCCAGCATTTT.

The V gene is TRBV7-7, the J gene TRBJ2-5; 9 bases agree with TRBD1. This CDR3 region has 15 residues. V gave up 5 bases and J gave up 5 bases; unmatched junction bases: 9. In germline, CDR1 is SSHAT, CDR2 FNYEAQ (reference sequence). The CDR3 spells CASSRSRTGAETQYF. The CDR3 coding sequence is TGTGCCAGCAGCCGATCCCGGACAGGGGCCGAGACCCAGTACTTC.

The genes are TRBV15 and TRBJ1-5; 9 nucleotides match TRBD1. The germline CDR1 and CDR2 sequences are LNHNV and YYDKDF (reference sequence). The J segment lost 7 bases and the V segment lost 4 bases, leaving 8 bases of the junction unmatched. The CDR3 runs 15 residues. CDR3 nucleotides: TGTGCCACCAGCACCTGGACAGGGGTAAGCCAGCCCCAGCATTTT. It encodes CATSTWTGVSQPQHF.